Below are 2 T cell receptor beta chains sequenced from a single sample in a study of STAT5B mutations in CD4+ large granular lymphocyte leukemia. Here immunoSEQ multiplex PCR was the method, and the copy in TCRdb shows in-frame clones only, minus some. The sample contains about 38,000 clones, more than 70% of which appear only once. Sample: CD4+ T cells from blood buffy coats. These receptors all stem from a human donor in good health.

This clone has just a few counts. This rearrangement joins TRBV2 to TRBJ2-2, with D maybe TRBD1 (6 bases). V lost 6 bases to trimming and J lost 6 bases, with 14 bases between them. CDR3 size: 14 residues. CDR1 is SNHLY and CDR2 is FYNNEI in the germline V gene. This chain's CDR3 is CASRAGEVPGELFF. In DNA, the CDR3 is TGTGCCAGCAGGGCAGGGGAAGTTCCCGGGGAGCTGTTTTTT. The full variable domain, in which reference TRBV2 and TRBJ2-2 provide the parts outside the CDR3, is EPEVTQTPSHQVTQMGQEVILRCVPISNHLYFYWYRQILGQKVEFLVSFYNNEISEKSEIFDDQFSVERPDGSNFTLKIRSTKLEDSAMYFCASRAGEVPGELFFGEGSRLTVL.

The chain links TRBV19 to TRBJ2-3; 9 bases fit TRBD2. V was pared by 1 base and J by 0 bases, with 2 bases of the junction left unmatched. Germline V gene lookup returns CDR1 LNHDA and CDR2 SQIVND (reference sequence). This CDR3 has 16 residues. This CDR3 is CASSIGSGSSTDTQYF. CDR3 sequence (DNA): TGTGCCAGTAGTATAGGTAGCGGGAGTAGCACAGATACGCAGTATTTT.